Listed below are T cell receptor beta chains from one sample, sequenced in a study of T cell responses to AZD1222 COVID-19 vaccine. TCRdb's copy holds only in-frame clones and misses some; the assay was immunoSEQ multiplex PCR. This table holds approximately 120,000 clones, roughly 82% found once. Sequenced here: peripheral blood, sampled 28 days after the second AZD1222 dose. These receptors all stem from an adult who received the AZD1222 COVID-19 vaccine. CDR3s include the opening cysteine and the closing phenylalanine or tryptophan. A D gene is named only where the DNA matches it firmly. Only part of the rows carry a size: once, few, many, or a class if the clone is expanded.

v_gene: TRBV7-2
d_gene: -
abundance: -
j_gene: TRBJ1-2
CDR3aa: CASSAKRGNYGYTF
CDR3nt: TGTGCCAGCAGCGCAAAAAGGGGGAACTATGGCTACACCTTC

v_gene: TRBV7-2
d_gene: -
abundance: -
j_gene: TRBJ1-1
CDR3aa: CASSSHRGYGTEAFF
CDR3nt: TGTGCCAGCAGTTCCCACCGAGGATACGGCACTGAAGCTTTCTTT

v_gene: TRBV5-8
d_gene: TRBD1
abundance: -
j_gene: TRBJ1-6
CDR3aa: CASSLDRGYNSPLHF
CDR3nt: TGTGCCAGCAGCTTGGACAGGGGCTATAATTCACCCCTCCACTTT

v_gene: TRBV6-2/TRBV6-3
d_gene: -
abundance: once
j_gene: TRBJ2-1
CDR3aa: CASSYLIRVPNSYNEQFF
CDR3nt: TGTGCCAGCAGTTATCTTATAAGGGTCCCTAATTCCTACAATGAGCAGTTCTTC

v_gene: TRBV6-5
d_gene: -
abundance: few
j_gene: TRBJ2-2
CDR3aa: CASSYTVETGELFF
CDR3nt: TGTGCCAGCAGCTACACAGTCGAGACCGGGGAGCTGTTTTTT

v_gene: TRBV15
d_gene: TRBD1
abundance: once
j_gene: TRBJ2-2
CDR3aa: CATSPQGDTGELFF
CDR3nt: TGTGCCACCAGCCCCCAGGGGGACACCGGGGAGCTGTTTTTT

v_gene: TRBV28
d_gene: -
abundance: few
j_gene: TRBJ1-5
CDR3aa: CASLSPGQPQHF
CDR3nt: TGTGCCAGCCTCAGCCCGGGGCAGCCCCAGCATTTT

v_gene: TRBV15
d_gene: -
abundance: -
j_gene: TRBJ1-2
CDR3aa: CATSRAIGAGGYTF
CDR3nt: TGTGCCACCAGCAGAGCCATTGGAGCGGGCGGCTACACCTTC

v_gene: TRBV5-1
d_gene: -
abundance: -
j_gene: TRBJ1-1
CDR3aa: CASSPSTRGLRNTEAFF
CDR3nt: TGCGCCAGCAGCCCGTCCACCCGGGGGCTACGGAACACTGAAGCTTTCTTT

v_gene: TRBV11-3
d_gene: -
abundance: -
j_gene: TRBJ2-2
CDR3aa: CASSFSGVSAGELFF
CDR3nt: TGTGCCAGCAGCTTCTCAGGGGTTTCGGCCGGGGAGCTGTTTTTT

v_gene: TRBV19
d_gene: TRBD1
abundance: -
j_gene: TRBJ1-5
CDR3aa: CASSRDRDSNQPQHF
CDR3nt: TGTGCCAGTAGTAGGGACAGGGATAGCAATCAGCCCCAGCATTTT

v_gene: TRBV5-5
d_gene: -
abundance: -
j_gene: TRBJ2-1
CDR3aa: CASSLTGNNEQFF
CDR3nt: TGTGCCAGCAGCTTAACAGGCAACAATGAGCAGTTCTTC

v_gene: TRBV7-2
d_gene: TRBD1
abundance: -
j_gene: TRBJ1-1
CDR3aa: CASSLVAGGLWTEAFF
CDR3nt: TGTGCCAGCAGCTTAGTAGCAGGGGGCCTTTGGACTGAAGCTTTCTTT

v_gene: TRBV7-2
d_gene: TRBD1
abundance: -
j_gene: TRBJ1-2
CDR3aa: CASSLYPGTGFGYTF
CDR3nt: TGTGCCAGCAGCTTGTACCCCGGGACAGGGTTTGGCTACACCTTC

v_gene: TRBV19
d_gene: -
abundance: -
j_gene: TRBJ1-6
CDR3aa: CASSSYVVSRESPLHF
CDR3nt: TGTGCCAGTAGTAGTTATGTCGTCTCGAGGGAGTCACCCCTCCACTTT

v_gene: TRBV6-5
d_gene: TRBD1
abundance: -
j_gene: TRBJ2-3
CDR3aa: CASSSPTGGTDTQYF
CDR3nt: TGTGCCAGCAGTTCCCCGACAGGGGGGACAGATACGCAGTATTTT

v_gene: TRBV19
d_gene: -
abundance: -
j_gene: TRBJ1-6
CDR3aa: CASRGDSASYNSPLHF
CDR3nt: TGTGCCAGTAGGGGGGACTCCGCCTCCTATAATTCACCCCTCCACTTT

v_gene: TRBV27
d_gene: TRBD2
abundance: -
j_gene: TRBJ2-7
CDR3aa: CASGPLAGGSYEQYF
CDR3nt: TGTGCCAGCGGTCCTCTAGCGGGGGGCTCCTACGAGCAGTACTTC

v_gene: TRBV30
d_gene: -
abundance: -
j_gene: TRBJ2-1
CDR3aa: CAWSVLIADNEQFF
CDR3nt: TGTGCCTGGAGTGTCCTTATAGCGGACAATGAGCAGTTCTTC

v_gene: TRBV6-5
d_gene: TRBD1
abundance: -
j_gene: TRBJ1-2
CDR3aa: CASSRQGVIGYTF
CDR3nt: TGTGCCAGCAGTCGACAGGGGGTGATTGGCTACACCTTC